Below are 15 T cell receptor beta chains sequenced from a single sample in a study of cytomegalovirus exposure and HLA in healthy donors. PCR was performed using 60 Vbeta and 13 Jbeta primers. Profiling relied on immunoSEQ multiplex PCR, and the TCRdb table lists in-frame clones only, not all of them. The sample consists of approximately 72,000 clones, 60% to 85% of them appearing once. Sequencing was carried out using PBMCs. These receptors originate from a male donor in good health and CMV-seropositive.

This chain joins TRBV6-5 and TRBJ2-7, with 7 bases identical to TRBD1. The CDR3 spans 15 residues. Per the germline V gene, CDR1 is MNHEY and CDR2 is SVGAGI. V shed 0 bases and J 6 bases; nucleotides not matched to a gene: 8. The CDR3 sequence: CASSYSGTVAGEQYF. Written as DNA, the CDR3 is TGTGCCAGCAGTTACTCCGGGACAGTTGCCGGCGAGCAGTACTTC.

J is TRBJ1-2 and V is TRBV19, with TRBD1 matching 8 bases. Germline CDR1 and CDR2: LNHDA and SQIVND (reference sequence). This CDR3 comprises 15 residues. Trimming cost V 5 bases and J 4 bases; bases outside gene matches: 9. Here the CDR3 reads CASSSRQGFAYGYTF. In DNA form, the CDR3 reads TGTGCCAGTAGTTCACGACAGGGGTTCGCCTATGGCTACACCTTC.

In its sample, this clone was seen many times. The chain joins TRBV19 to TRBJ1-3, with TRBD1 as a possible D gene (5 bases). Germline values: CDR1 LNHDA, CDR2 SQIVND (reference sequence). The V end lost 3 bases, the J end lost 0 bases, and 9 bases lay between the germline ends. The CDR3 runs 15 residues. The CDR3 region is CASSIGHISGNTIYF. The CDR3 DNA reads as TGTGCCAGTAGTATTGGACACATCTCTGGAAACACCATATATTTT.

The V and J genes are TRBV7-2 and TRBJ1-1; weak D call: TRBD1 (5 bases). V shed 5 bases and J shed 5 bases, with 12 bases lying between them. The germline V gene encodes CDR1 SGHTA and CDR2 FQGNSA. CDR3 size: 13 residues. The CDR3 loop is CASSTGVRTEAFF. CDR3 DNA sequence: TGTGCCAGCAGCACGGGGGTTCGGACTGAAGCTTTCTTT.

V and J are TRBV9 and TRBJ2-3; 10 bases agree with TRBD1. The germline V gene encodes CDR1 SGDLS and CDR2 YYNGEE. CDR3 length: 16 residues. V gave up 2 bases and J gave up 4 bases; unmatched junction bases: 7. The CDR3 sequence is CASSVDRGQGPDTQYF. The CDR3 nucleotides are TGTGCCAGCAGCGTCGATCGGGGACAGGGGCCAGATACGCAGTATTTT.

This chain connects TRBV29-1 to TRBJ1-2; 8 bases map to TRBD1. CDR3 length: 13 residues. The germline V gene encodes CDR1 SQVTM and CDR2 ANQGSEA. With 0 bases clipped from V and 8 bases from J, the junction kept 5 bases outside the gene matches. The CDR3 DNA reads TGCAGCGTTGAAGATCAGGACAGGGCGGGCTACACCTTC. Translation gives CSVEDQDRAGYTF. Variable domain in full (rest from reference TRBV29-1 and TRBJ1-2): SAVISQKPSRDICQRGTSLTIQCQVDSQVTMMFWYRQQPGQSLTLIATANQGSEATYESGFVIDKFPISRPNLTFSTLTVSNMSPEDSSIYLCSVEDQDRAGYTFGSGTRLTVV.

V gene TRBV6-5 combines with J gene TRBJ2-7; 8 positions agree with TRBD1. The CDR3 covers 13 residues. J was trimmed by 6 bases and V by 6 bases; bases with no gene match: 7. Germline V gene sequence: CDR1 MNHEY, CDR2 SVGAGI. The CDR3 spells CASSYRGWTEQYF. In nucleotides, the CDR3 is TGTGCCAGCAGCTACAGGGGGTGGACCGAGCAGTACTTC.

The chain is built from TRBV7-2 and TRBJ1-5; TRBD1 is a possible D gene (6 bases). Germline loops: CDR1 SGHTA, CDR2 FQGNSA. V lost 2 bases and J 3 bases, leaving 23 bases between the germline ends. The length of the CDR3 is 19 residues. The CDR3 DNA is TGTGCCAGCAGCTTAAATGGGGCAGGGGCTGGCCATACCAATCAGCCCCAGCATTTT. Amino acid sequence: CASSLNGAGAGHTNQPQHF.

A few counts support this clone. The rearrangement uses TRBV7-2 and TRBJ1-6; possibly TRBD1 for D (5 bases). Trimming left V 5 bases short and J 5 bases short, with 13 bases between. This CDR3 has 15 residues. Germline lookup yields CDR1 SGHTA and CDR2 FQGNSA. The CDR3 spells CASSPVTVNNSPLHF. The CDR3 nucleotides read TGTGCCAGCAGCCCGGTGACAGTAAATAATTCACCCCTCCACTTT.

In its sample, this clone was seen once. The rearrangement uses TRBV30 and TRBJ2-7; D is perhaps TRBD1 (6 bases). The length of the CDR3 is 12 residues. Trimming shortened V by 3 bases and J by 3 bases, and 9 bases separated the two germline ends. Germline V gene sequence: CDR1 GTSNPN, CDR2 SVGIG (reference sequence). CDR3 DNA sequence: TGTGCCTGGAGGACAGGCCGCTACGAGCAGTACTTC. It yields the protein CAWRTGRYEQYF.

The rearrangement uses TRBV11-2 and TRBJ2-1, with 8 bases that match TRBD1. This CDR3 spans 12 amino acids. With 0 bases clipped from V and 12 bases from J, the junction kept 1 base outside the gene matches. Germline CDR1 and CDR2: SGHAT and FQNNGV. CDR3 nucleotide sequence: TGTGCCAGCAGCTTAGACCAGGGGGCGCAGTTCTTC. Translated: CASSLDQGAQFF.

The CDR3 spells CASSVDRGPRAQYF. CDR3 nucleotide sequence: TGTGCCAGCAGCGTAGACAGGGGCCCTCGGGCGCAGTATTTT. The V gene is TRBV9, the J gene TRBJ2-3; 7 nucleotides line up with TRBD1. The CDR3 covers 14 residues. V lost 0 bases and J lost 10; bases outside the gene matches: 8. Germline V CDR1 and CDR2: SGDLS, YYNGEE.

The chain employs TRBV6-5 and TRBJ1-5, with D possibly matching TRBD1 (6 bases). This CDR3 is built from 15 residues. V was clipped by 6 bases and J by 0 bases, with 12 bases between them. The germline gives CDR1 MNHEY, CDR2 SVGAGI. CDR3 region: CASRSTGTSNQPQHF. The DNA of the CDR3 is TGTGCCAGCAGGTCTACAGGGACTAGCAATCAGCCCCAGCATTTT.

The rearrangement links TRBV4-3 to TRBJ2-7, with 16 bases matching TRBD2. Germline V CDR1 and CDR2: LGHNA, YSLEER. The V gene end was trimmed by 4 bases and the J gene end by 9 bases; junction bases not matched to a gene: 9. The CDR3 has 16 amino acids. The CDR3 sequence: CASSRGGLAGGQGQYF. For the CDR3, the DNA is TGCGCCAGCAGCCGCGGGGGACTAGCGGGGGGGCAAGGGCAGTACTTC.

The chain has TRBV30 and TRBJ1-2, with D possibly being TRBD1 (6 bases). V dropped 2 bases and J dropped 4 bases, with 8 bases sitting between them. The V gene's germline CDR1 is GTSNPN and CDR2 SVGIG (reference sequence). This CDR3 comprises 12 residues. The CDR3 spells CAWSKDSYGYTF. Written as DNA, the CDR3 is TGTGCCTGGAGTAAGGACAGCTATGGCTACACCTTC.